Listed here are 32 T cell receptor beta chains from one sample, sequenced in a study of blood T cells in healthy people across ages. Through a sample-barcoded 5' primer and a J-beta primer mix, a second PCR was run for roughly 7 to 12 cycles. Each CDR3 protein gets one entry after TCRdb re-called the 5' RACE reads with MiXCR. The table lists approximately 800,000 distinct CDR3 sequences, about 25% of them singletons. This sample was also put to use in a study of T cells of mothers and their children.

Specimen: blood. The receptor source for this set is a boy between 5 and 17 years old in good health.

This chain connects TRBV29-1 to TRBJ2-5, with D perhaps matching TRBD1 or TRBD2 (5 bases each). Germline CDR1 SQVTM, CDR2 ANQGSEA. V gave up 4 bases and J gave up 0 bases, with 24 bases separating them. This CDR3 has 18 amino acids. The CDR3 here is CSVGGQNPYDYYQETQYF. CDR3 sequence (DNA): TGCAGCGTTGGGGGCCAAAACCCCTACGACTATTACCAAGAGACCCAGTACTTC.

The rearrangement uses TRBV9 and TRBJ2-1; D not resolved. CDR3 size: 13 residues. Trimming cost V 0 bases and J 4 bases, with 5 bases left between them. Germline loops: CDR1 SGDLS, CDR2 YYNGEE. The CDR3 region is CASSVEGYNEQFF. CDR3 DNA: TGTGCCAGCAGCGTAGAAGGGTACAATGAGCAGTTCTTC.

This clonotype was observed a few times. The rearrangement joins TRBV6-1 to TRBJ2-1; 8 bases match TRBD2. Germline loops: CDR1 MNHNS, CDR2 SASEGT. The CDR3 spans 16 residues. The trim removed 5 bases at V and 1 base at J, leaving 7 bases unmatched. This CDR3 reads CASSTIAGSSYNEQFF. The CDR3 DNA reads as TGTGCCAGCAGTACCATAGCGGGGAGTTCCTACAATGAGCAGTTCTTC.

This chain joins TRBV9 and TRBJ2-1; 11 positions match TRBD2. CDR1 and CDR2 from the germline V gene are SGDLS and YYNGEE. J was trimmed by 5 bases and V by 0 bases; bases with no gene match: 10. The CDR3 consists of 18 residues. CDR3 in DNA: TGTGCCAGCAGCGTAGGTTATCGTGGGACTAGCGGCCACAATGAGCAGTTCTTC. This codes for CASSVGYRGTSGHNEQFF.

This clonotype was seen a handful of times. Here the CDR3 reads CASSPDGVNQPQHF. The CDR3 DNA sequence: TGCGCCAGCAGCCCGGACGGAGTAAATCAGCCCCAGCATTTT. The rearrangement uses TRBV5-1 and TRBJ1-5; D ambiguous. CDR3 length equals 14 residues. CDR1 and CDR2 from the germline V gene are SGHRS and YFSETQ. V was clipped by 4 bases and J by 4 bases, with 12 bases between them.

The rearrangement uses TRBV20-1 and TRBJ2-7; 9 bases align to TRBD2. V trimming: 0 bases; J trimming: 4 bases; junction bases outside the gene matches: 7. Germline values: CDR1 DFQATT, CDR2 SNEGSKA (reference sequence). CDR3 size: 15 residues. CDR3 amino acids: CSARDVAGDFYEQYF. CDR3 DNA sequence: TGCAGTGCTAGAGACGTAGCGGGAGATTTTTACGAGCAGTACTTC.

The V and J genes are TRBV2 and TRBJ2-3; D gene uncertain. V lost 8 bases to trimming and J lost 2 bases, with 17 bases between them. Germline V gene sequence: CDR1 SNHLY, CDR2 FYNNEI. CDR3 size: 15 residues. The CDR3 coding sequence is TGTGCCAGCCGCCGTAGTAAGGGAACCACAGATACGCAGTATTTT. Residues: CASRRSKGTTDTQYF.

The J gene is TRBJ2-5, the V gene TRBV11-2, with D perhaps assigned TRBD1 or TRBD2 (5 bases each). The DNA end is more similar to TRBJ2-1, so the J call may be wrong. Germline V lookup: CDR1 SGHAT, CDR2 FQNNGV. The CDR3 totals 15 residues. The CDR3 DNA sequence: TGTGCCAGCAGCTTAATCGGGACGGATTACAATGAGCAGTTCTTC. Translation: CASSLIGTDYNEQFF.

A few counts support this clonotype. This chain uses TRBV5-1 with TRBJ2-5; 7 nucleotides match TRBD1. V gave up 3 bases and J gave up 4 bases; unmatched junction bases: 6. The germline V gene has CDR1 SGHRS and CDR2 YFSETQ. This CDR3 comprises 14 residues. The CDR3 is CASSSRQGGETQYF. DNA of the CDR3: TGCGCCAGCAGCTCCCGACAGGGTGGAGAGACCCAGTACTTC.

This clonotype was recorded a few times. The chain links TRBV20-1 to TRBJ2-3; TRBD2 matches 11 bases. The CDR3 consists of 16 residues. Germline V gives CDR1 DFQATT, CDR2 SNEGSKA (reference sequence). Trimming removed 5 bases from V and 5 bases from J; junction bases left unmatched: 12. The DNA of the CDR3 is TGCAGTGCTGACCCGGGACTAGCGGATATGCAAGATACGCAGTATTTT. This sequence encodes CSADPGLADMQDTQYF.

This clonotype showed up just a few times. This rearrangement joins TRBV7-3 to TRBJ1-1; D gene ambiguous. The germline V gene encodes CDR1 SGHTA and CDR2 FQGTGA. V lost 6 bases to trimming and J lost 5 bases, with 13 bases between them. The CDR3 is 13 residues long. The CDR3 sequence is CASRPVAGTEAFF. CDR3 nucleotides: TGTGCCAGCAGACCTGTAGCGGGAACTGAAGCTTTCTTT.

V usage is TRBV5-1 and J usage is TRBJ1-1; D is unclear. Trimming took 1 base from V and 2 from J, leaving 15 bases between them. CDR1 is SGHRS, CDR2 YFSETQ, per germline. This CDR3 spans 16 amino acids. CDR3 sequence: CASSLWAMGGNTEAFF. CDR3 nucleotides: TGCGCCAGCAGCTTGTGGGCTATGGGCGGAAACACTGAAGCTTTCTTT.

V and J are TRBV5-1 and TRBJ2-2; 8 positions match TRBD1. The CDR3 runs 15 residues. The germline V gene encodes CDR1 SGHRS and CDR2 YFSETQ. Losses at the gene ends were 3 bases for V and 2 bases for J; bases not matched to a gene: 3. In DNA, the CDR3 is TGCGCCAGCAGCTCGGACAGGGTTAACACCGGGGAGCTGTTTTTT. This encodes CASSSDRVNTGELFF.

This clonotype was observed at least ten times. The DNA of the CDR3 is TGTGCCAGCAGCCAGAAGCGGGGGCAACAAGAGACCCAGTACTTC. It codes for CASSQKRGQQETQYF. The V call is TRBV3-1, the J call TRBJ2-5; 8 nucleotides match TRBD2. Trimming took 3 bases from V and 2 from J; bases not matched to a gene: 5. Germline values: CDR1 LGHDT, CDR2 YNNKEL (reference sequence). The CDR3 sequence is 15 residues long.

This clonotype was observed once. This chain uses TRBV27 with TRBJ2-2; no definite D call. CDR1 MNHEY and CDR2 SMNVEV come from the germline V gene (reference sequence). Between the trimmed V and J ends, which lost 5 bases and 5 bases, there was a span of 9 bases. The CDR3 covers 13 residues. The CDR3, as DNA: TGTGCCAGCAGTGAAAGCAGGACCGGGGAGCTGTTTTTT. Translation: CASSESRTGELFF.

In its sample, this clonotype was seen a few times. Its ends do not fully match the called genes, so a read error is possible. The CDR3 protein is CSARGGTSGTYEQYF. The CDR3 DNA reads TGCAGTGCCAGAGGAGGGACTAGCGGAACCTACGAGCAGTACTTC. V and J are TRBV20-1 and TRBJ2-7; 11 bases align to TRBD2. The V gene's germline CDR1 is DFQATT and CDR2 SNEGSKA (reference sequence). CDR3 length: 15 amino acids.

This clonotype appeared many times. The gene calls are TRBV7-2 and TRBJ2-5; maybe TRBD1 (5 bases). The J call may be in error: the DNA end matches TRBJ2-7 better. This CDR3 contains 14 residues. The V gene's germline CDR1 is SGHTA and CDR2 FQGNSA. The CDR3 DNA reads TGTGCCAGCAGCTTAGAGACAGCTTCCTACGAGCAGTACTTC. Its translation: CASSLETASYEQYF.

The chain uses TRBV6-5 and TRBJ2-5; 8 bases align to TRBD1. There are 15 residues in the CDR3. The J segment lost 4 bases and the V segment lost 2 bases, leaving 6 bases of the junction unmatched. Germline-derived CDR1 and CDR2 are MNHEY and SVGAGI. The CDR3 here is CASSYGQGGGETQYF. CDR3 DNA sequence: TGTGCCAGCAGTTACGGACAGGGAGGAGGAGAGACCCAGTACTTC.

This chain links TRBV10-3 with TRBJ2-2, with D possibly being TRBD2 (5 bases). The germline V gene encodes CDR1 ENHRY and CDR2 SYGVKD. This CDR3 is built from 14 residues. With 6 bases removed from V and 0 bases from J, the gap between germline ends came to 8 bases. This CDR3 reads CAISSGTNTGELFF. CDR3 in DNA: TGTGCCATCAGCTCCGGGACGAACACCGGGGAGCTGTTTTTT.

This clonotype was picked up a small number of times. This sequence joins TRBV6-6 and TRBJ2-5; TRBD1 aligns across 7 bases. The V gene end was trimmed by 2 bases and the J gene end by 2 bases; junction bases not matched to a gene: 5. The CDR3 is made up of 15 amino acids. Germline-derived CDR1 and CDR2 are MNHNY and SVGAGI (reference sequence). The CDR3: CASSYGGQRQETQYF. The CDR3 nucleotides are TGTGCCAGCAGTTACGGGGGACAGAGACAAGAGACCCAGTACTTC.

In this sample, this clonotype turned up many times. The genes are TRBV9 and TRBJ1-4, with D perhaps TRBD1 (5 bases). Germline V CDR1 and CDR2: SGDLS, YYNGEE. Trimming stripped 4 bases from V and 2 bases from J, with 9 bases between. The CDR3 is 14 amino acids. In DNA form, the CDR3 reads TGTGCCAGCAGCCGAAGGGGTACTAATGAAAAACTGTTTTTT. This sequence encodes CASSRRGTNEKLFF.

This clonotype occurred a few times. In nucleotides, the CDR3 is TGCAGCGTTGAAGGTCTAGCGGAGGACAATGAGCAGTTCTTC. It translates to CSVEGLAEDNEQFF. The chain couples TRBV29-1 to TRBJ2-1, with TRBD2 matching over 7 bases. Losses at the gene ends were 1 base for V and 5 bases for J; bases not matched to a gene: 5. Germline CDR1 and CDR2: SQVTM and ANQGSEA. This CDR3 contains 14 residues.

This clonotype was seen a single time. Given a much more abundant clone one base away, this may be a read error. The V call is TRBV7-9, the J call TRBJ2-1; 9 bases agree with TRBD1. The CDR3 totals 14 residues. Germline CDR1 reads SEHNR; CDR2 reads FQNEAQ (reference sequence). The CDR3 nucleotides read TGTACCAGCATATGGACAGGGGCTAACAATGAGCAGTTCTTC. It is translated as CTSIWTGANNEQFF.

This clonotype was recorded a few times. The chain couples TRBV27 to TRBJ1-4; D uncertain. The CDR3 sequence is 16 residues long. Germline CDR1 and CDR2: MNHEY and SMNVEV (reference sequence). V dropped 3 bases and J dropped 8 bases, with 19 bases sitting between them. CDR3 region: CASSLGYPAIWEKLFF. The CDR3 nucleotides read TGTGCCAGCAGTTTGGGGTACCCGGCTATCTGGGAAAAACTGTTTTTT.

A few counts support this clonotype. This sequence joins TRBV7-6 and TRBJ1-4, with D possibly being TRBD1 (5 bases). This CDR3 spans 13 amino acids. Per germline, CDR1 SGHVS and CDR2 FNYEAQ. V lost 5 bases and J 5 bases, leaving 9 bases between the germline ends. The CDR3 DNA is TGTGCCAGCAGCCGCCCAGGGAATGAAAAACTGTTTTTT. Translation gives CASSRPGNEKLFF.

This clonotype was counted many times. The chain couples TRBV4-3 to TRBJ2-5; the match to TRBD2 covers 10 bases. This CDR3 has 16 amino acids. V shed 1 base, J shed 5 bases, and the junction held 7 bases outside the gene matches. The germline gives CDR1 LGHNA, CDR2 YSLEER. CDR3 nucleotides: TGCGCCAGCAGCCAAGTCCGGGCTAGCGGGAGTGAGACCCAGTACTTC. This encodes CASSQVRASGSETQYF.

The chain couples TRBV7-9 to TRBJ1-1; 9 bases match TRBD1. Trimming cost V 9 bases and J 4 bases; bases outside gene matches: 6. The CDR3 is 13 residues long. Germline V lookup: CDR1 SEHNR, CDR2 FQNEAQ (reference sequence). The DNA of the CDR3 is TGTGCCAGTCACAGGGGGCAGAGCACTGAAGCTTTCTTT. It translates to CASHRGQSTEAFF.

CDR3 loop: CASSLTSSSGVGEQFF. The CDR3, as DNA: TGTGCCAGCAGCCTCACCTCCTCTAGCGGAGTAGGGGAGCAGTTCTTC. This chain joins TRBV11-2 and TRBJ2-1; 7 bases match TRBD2. CDR1 SGHAT and CDR2 FQNNGV come from the germline V gene. The CDR3 is 16 residues long. With V trimmed by 5 bases and J by 10 bases, 17 bases remained unmatched.

This clonotype was seen a handful of times. The rearrangement joins TRBV28 to TRBJ2-1; 9 nucleotides agree with TRBD1. The J call may be wrong; the DNA end is better matched by TRBJ2-7. Germline-derived CDR1 and CDR2 are MDHEN and SYDVKM. This CDR3 has 15 amino acids. CDR3 region: CASTLGTGSFYEQYF. CDR3 nucleotide sequence: TGTGCCAGCACCCTTGGGACAGGGTCGTTCTACGAGCAGTACTTC.

This chain connects TRBV4-3 to TRBJ2-3; D ambiguous. V lost 1 base and J lost 2, with 16 bases in between. Per the germline V gene, CDR1 is LGHNA and CDR2 is YSLEER. The CDR3 loop spans 17 amino acids. This CDR3 is CASSQGSDVLYTDTQYF. DNA of the CDR3: TGCGCCAGCAGCCAAGGGTCCGACGTCTTGTACACAGATACGCAGTATTTT.

This clonotype was seen more than once but under ten times. This chain uses TRBV29-1 with TRBJ2-7; 12 bases line up with TRBD2. With 7 bases clipped from V and 4 bases from J, the junction kept 8 bases outside the gene matches. CDR1 is SQVTM and CDR2 is ANQGSEA in the germline V gene. The CDR3 sequence is 14 residues long. This chain's CDR3 is CSALGGLAGYEQYF. CDR3 nucleotide sequence: TGCAGCGCCCTAGGAGGACTAGCGGGATACGAGCAGTACTTC.

This clonotype was counted only a few times. This chain joins TRBV3-1 and TRBJ2-5; 9 bases map to TRBD1. V lost 1 base, J lost 13 bases, and 7 bases stayed unmatched. From germline, CDR1 is LGHDT and CDR2 YNNKEL (reference sequence). The CDR3 runs to 13 residues. The CDR3 nucleotides read TGTGCCAGCAGCCAAGGGGACAGGGCTGGATGGTACTTC. The encoded protein is CASSQGDRAGWYF.